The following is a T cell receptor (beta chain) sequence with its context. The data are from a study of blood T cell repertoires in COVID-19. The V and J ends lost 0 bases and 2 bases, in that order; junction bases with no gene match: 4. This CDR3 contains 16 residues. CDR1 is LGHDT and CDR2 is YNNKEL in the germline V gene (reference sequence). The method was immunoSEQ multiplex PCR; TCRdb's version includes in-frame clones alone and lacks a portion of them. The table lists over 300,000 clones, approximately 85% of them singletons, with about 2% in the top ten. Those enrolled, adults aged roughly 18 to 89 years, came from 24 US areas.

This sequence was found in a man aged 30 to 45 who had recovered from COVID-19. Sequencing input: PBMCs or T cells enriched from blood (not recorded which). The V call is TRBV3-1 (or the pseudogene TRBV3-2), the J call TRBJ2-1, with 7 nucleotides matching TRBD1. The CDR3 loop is CASSQDRGLAYNEQFF. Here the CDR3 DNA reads TGTGCCAGCAGCCAAGACAGGGGGTTAGCCTACAATGAGCAGTTCTTC.